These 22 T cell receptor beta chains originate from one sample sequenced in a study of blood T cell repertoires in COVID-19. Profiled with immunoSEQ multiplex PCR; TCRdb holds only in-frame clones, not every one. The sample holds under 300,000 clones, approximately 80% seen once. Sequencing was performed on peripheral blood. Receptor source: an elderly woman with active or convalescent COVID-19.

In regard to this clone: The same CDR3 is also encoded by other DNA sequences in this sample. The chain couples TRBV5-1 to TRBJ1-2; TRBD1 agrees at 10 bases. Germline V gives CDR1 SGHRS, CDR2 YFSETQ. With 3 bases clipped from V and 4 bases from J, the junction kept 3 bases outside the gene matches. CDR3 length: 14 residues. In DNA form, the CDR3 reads TGCGCCAGCAGCTCGGGACAGGGGAGCTATGGCTACACCTTC. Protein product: CASSSGQGSYGYTF.

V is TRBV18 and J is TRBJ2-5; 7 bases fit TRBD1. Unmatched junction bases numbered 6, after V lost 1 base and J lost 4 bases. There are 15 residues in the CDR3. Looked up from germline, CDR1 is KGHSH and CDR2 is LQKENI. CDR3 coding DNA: TGTGCCAGCTCACCACTGCAGACAGGGAGAGAGACCCAGTACTTC. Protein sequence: CASSPLQTGRETQYF.

CDR3 nucleotide sequence: TGTGCCACCAGCAGAGGGGGGCAGGGAGAGGACTATGGCTACACCTTC. Translated, it gives CATSRGGQGEDYGYTF. This chain uses TRBV15 with TRBJ1-2; maybe TRBD1 (6 bases). V lost 1 base and J lost 3, with 15 bases in between. This CDR3 is built from 16 residues. Germline V gives CDR1 LNHNV, CDR2 YYDKDF (reference sequence).

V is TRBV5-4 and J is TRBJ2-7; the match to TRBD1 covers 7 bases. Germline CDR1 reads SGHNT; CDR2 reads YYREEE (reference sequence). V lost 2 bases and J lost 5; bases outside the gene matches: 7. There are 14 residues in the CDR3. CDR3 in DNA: TGTGCCAGCAGCTTAGGACAGACAGGGAACGAGCAGTACTTC. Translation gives CASSLGQTGNEQYF. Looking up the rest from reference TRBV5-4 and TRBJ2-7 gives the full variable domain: ETGVTQSPTHLIKTRGQQVTLRCSSQSGHNTVSWYQQALGQGPQFIFQYYREEENGRGNFPPRFSGLQFPNYSSELNVNALELDDSALYLCASSLGQTGNEQYFGPGTRLTVT.

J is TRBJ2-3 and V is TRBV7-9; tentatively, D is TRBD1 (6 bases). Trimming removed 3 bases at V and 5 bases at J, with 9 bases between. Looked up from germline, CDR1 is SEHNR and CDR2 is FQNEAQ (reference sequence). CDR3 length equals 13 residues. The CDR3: CASSLGTLDTQYF. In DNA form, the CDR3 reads TGTGCCAGCAGCTTGGGGACATTAGATACGCAGTATTTT. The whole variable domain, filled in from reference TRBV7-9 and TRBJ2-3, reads DTGVSQNPRHKITKRGQNVTFRCDPISEHNRLYWYRQTLGQGPEFLTYFQNEAQLEKSRLLSDRFSAERPKGSFSTLEIQRTEQGDSAMYLCASSLGTLDTQYFGPGTRLTVL.

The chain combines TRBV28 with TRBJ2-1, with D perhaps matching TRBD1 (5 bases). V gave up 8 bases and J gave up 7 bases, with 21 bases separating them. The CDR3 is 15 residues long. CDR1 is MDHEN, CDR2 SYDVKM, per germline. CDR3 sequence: CASGLPDRIGNEQFF. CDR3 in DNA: TGTGCCAGCGGGCTACCCGACAGAATCGGGAATGAGCAGTTCTTC.

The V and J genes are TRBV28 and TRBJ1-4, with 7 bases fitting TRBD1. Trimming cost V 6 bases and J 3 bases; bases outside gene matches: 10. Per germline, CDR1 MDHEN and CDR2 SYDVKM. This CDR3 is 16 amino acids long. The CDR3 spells CASSSKQGTANEKLFF. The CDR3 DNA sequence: TGTGCCAGCAGCAGTAAACAGGGGACCGCTAATGAAAAACTGTTTTTT.

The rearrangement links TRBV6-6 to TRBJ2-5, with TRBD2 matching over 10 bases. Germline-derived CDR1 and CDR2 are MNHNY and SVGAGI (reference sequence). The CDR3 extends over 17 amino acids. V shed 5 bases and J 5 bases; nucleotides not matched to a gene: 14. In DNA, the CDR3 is TGTGCCAGCAGTCTCTCTGGTAGCGGGGGGCCTGGGGAGACCCAGTACTTC. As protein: CASSLSGSGGPGETQYF.

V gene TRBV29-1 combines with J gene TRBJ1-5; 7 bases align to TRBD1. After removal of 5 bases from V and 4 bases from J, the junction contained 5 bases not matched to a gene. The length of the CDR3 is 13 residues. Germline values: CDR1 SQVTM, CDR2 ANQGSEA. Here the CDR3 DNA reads TGCAGCGTTCAAACAGGGGCTAATCAGCCCCAGCATTTT. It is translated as CSVQTGANQPQHF.

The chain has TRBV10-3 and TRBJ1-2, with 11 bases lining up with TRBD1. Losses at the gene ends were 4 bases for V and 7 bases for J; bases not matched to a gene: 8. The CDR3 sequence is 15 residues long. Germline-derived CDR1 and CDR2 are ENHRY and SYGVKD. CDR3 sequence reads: CAISGGGQGAGGYTF. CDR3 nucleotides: TGTGCCATCAGTGGGGGAGGACAGGGGGCTGGTGGCTACACCTTC.

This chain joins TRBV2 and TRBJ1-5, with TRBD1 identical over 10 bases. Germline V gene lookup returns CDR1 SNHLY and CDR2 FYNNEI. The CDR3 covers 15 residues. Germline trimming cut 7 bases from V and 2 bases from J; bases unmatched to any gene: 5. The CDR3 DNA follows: TGTGCCAGCACTAAGACAGGGGGCGGCAATCAGCCCCAGCATTTT. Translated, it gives CASTKTGGGNQPQHF.

DNA of the CDR3: TGTGCCAGCAGCCAACCGGGGACTAGCGGGGGCCAAGAGACCCAGTACTTC. The encoded protein is CASSQPGTSGGQETQYF. The chain couples TRBV6-2 or TRBV6-3 to TRBJ2-5, with 14 positions matching TRBD2. Germline V lookup: CDR1 MNHEY, CDR2 SVGEGT. The CDR3 is 17 residues long. Trimming cost V 6 bases and J 1 base; bases outside gene matches: 7.

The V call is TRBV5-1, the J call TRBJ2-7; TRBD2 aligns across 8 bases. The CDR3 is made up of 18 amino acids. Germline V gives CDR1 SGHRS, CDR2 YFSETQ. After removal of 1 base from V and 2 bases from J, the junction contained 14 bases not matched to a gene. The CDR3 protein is CASSLRNAASGPPYEQYF. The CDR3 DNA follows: TGCGCCAGCAGCTTGCGAAACGCCGCTAGCGGGCCTCCCTACGAGCAGTACTTC.

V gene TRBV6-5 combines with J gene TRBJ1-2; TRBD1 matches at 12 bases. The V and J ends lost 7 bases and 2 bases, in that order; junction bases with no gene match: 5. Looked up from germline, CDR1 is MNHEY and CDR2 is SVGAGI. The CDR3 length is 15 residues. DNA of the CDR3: TGTGCCAGCAATAAAGGGACAGGGGGCAACTATGGCTACACCTTC. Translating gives CASNKGTGGNYGYTF.

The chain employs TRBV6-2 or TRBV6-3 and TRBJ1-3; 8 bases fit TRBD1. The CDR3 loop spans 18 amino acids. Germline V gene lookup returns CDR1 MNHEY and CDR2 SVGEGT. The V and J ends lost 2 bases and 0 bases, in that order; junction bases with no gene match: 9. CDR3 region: CASSYPMGQVRSGNTIYF. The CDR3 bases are TGTGCCAGCAGTTACCCTATGGGACAGGTCCGCTCTGGAAACACCATATATTTT.

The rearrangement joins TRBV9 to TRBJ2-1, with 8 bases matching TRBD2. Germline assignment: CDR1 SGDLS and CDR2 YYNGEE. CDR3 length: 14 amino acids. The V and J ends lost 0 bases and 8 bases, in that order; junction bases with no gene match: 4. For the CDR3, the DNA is TGTGCCAGCAGCGTAGAAGGGACTAGGTATGAGCAGTTCTTC. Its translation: CASSVEGTRYEQFF.

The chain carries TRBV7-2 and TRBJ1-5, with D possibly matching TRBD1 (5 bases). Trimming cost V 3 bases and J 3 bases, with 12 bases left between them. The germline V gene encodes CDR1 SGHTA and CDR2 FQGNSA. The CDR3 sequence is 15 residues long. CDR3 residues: CASSLLAGNNQPQHF. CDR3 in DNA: TGTGCCAGCAGCTTGTTGGCAGGGAACAATCAGCCCCAGCATTTT.

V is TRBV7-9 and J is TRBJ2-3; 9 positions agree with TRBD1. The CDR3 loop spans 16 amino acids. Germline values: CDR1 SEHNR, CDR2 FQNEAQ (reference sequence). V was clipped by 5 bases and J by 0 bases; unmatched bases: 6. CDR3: CASSGGQGSSTDTQYF. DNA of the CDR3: TGTGCCAGCAGCGGGGGACAGGGTTCTAGCACAGATACGCAGTATTTT.

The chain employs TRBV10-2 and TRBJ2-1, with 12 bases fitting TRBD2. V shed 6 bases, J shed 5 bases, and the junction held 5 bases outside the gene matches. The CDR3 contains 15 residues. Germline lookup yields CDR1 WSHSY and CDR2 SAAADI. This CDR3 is CASRVTSGSHNEQFF. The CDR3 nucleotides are TGCGCCAGCAGGGTGACTAGCGGGAGTCACAATGAGCAGTTCTTC.

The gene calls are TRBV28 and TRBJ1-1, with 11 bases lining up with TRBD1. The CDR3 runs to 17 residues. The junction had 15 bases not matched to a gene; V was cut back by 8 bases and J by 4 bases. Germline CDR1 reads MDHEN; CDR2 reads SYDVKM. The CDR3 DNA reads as TGTGCCAGCCATAGTAGGACAGGGGGCTTTAAAGGCACTGAAGCTTTCTTT. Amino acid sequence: CASHSRTGGFKGTEAFF.

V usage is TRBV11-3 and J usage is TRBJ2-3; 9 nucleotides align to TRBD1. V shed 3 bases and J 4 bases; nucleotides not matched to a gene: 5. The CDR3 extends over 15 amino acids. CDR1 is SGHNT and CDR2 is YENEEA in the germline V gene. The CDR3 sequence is CASSFGTGSADTQYF. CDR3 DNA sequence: TGTGCCAGCAGCTTCGGGACAGGGTCCGCAGATACGCAGTATTTT.

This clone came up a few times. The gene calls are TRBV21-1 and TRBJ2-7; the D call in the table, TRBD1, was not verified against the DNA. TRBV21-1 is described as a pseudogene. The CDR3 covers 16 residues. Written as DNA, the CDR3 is TGTGCCAGCAGCAAGAGGGACAGGGGACTTACCTACGAGCAGTACTTC. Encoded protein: CASSKRDRGLTYEQYF.